The entry below describes one T cell receptor (beta chain). The entry originates in a study of control samples from healthy donors and cancer patients. Produced via immunoSEQ multiplex PCR; TCRdb's table is partial and in-frame only. In the table there are around 170,000 clones, 85% to 90% of which are singletons. This CDR3 is built from 16 residues. Germline CDR1 reads SGDLS; CDR2 reads YYNGEE. Trimming removed 0 bases from V and 4 bases from J; junction bases left unmatched: 6. The chain joins TRBV9 to TRBJ2-1; 8 bases align to TRBD2. Sequenced input: blood. This TCR was sampled from a woman aged 25 to 39 in good health. CDR3 nucleotides: TGTGCCAGCAGCGTAGCGGGCGGGGGGCCATACAATGAGCAGTTCTTC. Translated: CASSVAGGGPYNEQFF.